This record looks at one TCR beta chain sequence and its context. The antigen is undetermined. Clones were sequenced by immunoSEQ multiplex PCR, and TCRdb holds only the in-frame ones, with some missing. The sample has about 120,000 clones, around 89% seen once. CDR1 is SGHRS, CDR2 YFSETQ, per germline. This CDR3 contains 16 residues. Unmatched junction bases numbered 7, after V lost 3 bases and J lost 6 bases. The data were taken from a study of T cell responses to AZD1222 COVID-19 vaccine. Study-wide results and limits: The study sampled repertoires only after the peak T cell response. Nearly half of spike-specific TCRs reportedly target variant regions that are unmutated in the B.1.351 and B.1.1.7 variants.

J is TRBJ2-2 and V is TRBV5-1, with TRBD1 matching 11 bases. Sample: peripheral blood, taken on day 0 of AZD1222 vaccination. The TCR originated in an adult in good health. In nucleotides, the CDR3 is TGCGCCAGCAGCTCCTGGACAGGGGGCATGCCCGGGGAGCTGTTTTTT. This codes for CASSSWTGGMPGELFF.